There are a few counts of the clone carrying this TCR beta chain. Next came a second PCR, run for about 6 to 12 cycles, which used a sample-barcoded 5' primer along with a J-beta primer mix. TCRdb redid the calling of the 5' RACE reads with MiXCR, one entry per CDR3 protein. The sample consists of approximately 360,000 distinct CDR3 sequences, more than 45% of them appearing once. The sample is drawn from a study of blood T cells in healthy people across ages. CDR3 size: 14 residues. V was trimmed by 8 bases and J by 0 bases, leaving 11 bases between them. CDR1 and CDR2 from the germline V gene are SGHAT and FQNNGV.

This TCR was recovered from a man aged 60 to 69 in good health. The sequenced sample was blood. V is TRBV11-2 and J is TRBJ2-4; D might be TRBD1 (6 bases). Here the CDR3 reads CASGNRVAKNIQYF. The CDR3 DNA sequence: TGTGCCAGCGGAAACAGGGTAGCCAAAAACATTCAGTACTTC.